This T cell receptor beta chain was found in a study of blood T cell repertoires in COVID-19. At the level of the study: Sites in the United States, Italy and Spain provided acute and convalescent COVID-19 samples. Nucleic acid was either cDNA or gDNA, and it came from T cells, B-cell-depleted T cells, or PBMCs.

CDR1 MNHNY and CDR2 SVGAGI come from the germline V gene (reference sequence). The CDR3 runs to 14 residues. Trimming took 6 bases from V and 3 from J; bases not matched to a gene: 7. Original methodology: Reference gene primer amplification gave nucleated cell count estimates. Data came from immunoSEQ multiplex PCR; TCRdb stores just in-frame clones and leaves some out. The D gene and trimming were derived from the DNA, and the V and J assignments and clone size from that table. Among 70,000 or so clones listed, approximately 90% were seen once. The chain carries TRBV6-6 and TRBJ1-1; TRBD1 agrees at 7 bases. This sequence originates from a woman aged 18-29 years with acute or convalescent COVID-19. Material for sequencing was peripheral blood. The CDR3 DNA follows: TGTGCCAGCAGCCGAGGGGGCCAGTACACTGAAGCTTTCTTT. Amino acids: CASSRGGQYTEAFF.